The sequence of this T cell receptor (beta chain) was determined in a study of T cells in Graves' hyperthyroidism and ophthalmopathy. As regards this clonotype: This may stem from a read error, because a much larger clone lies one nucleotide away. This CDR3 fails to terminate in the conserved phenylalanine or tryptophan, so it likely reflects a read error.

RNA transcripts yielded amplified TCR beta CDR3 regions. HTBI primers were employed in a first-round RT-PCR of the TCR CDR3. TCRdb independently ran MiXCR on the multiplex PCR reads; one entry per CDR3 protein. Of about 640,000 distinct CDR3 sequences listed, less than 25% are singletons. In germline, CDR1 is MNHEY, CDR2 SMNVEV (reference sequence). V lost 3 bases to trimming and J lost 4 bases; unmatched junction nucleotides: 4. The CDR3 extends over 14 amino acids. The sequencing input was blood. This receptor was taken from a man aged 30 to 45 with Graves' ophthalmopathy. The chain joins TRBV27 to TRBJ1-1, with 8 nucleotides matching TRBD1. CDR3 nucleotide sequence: TGTGCCAGCAGTTTGCCCGGGACAGGCACTGAAGCTTTCCTT. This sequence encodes CASSLPGTGTEAFL.